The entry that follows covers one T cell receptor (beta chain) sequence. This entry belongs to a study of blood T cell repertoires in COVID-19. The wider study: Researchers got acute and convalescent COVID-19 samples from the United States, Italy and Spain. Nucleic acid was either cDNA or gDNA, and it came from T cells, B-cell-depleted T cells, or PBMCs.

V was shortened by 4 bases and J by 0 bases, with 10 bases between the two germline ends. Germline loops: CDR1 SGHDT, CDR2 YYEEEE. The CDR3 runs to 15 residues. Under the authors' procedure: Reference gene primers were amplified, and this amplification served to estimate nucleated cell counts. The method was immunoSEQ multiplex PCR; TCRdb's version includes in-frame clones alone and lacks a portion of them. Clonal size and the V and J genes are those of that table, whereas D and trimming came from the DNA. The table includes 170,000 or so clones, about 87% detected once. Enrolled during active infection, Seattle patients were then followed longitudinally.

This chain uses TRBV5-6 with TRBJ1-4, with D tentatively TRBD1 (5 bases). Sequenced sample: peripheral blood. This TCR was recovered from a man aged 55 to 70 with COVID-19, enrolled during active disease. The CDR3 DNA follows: TGTGCCAGCAGCCGAGAAGGGGCAACTAATGAAAAACTGTTTTTT. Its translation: CASSREGATNEKLFF.